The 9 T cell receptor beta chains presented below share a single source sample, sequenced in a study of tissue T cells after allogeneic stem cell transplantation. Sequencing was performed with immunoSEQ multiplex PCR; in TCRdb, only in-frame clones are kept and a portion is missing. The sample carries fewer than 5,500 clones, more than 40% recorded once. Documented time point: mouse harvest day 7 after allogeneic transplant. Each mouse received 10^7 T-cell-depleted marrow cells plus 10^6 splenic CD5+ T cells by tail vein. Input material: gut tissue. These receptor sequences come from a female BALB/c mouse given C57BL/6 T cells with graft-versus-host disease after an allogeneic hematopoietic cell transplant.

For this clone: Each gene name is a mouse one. The CDR3 DNA, read in part, is TGTGCAAGCAGCTTAGACGGACAAAGGAACTCCGACTACACC. Amino acid sequence: CASSLDGQRNSDYT. The full CDR3 protein is CASSLDGQRNSDYTF. J is TRBJ1-2 and V is TRBV16, with D possibly TRBD1 on 5 matching bases. The missing CDR3 end, 1 residue past where the read stops, is filled in from the germline J gene. Trimming took off 0 bases at V and 2 bases at J, with 10 bases between the two ends. The CDR3 length is 15 residues. Germline-derived CDR1 and CDR2 are SGHSA and FRNQAP.

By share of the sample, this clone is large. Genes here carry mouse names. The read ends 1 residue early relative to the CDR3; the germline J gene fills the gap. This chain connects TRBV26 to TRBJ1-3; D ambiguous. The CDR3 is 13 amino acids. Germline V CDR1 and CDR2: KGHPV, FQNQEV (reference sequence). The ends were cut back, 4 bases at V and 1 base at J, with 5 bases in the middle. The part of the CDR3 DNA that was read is TGTGCCAGCAGTCAAGGGTCTGGAAATACGCTCTAT. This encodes CASSQGSGNTLY. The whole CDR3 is CASSQGSGNTLYF.

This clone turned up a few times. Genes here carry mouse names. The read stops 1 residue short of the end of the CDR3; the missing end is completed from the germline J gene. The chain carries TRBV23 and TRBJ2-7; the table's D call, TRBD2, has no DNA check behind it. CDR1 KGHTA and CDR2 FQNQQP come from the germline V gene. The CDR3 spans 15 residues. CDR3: CSSSHGTRLGLEQYF. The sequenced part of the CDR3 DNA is TGCTCCAGCAGTCACGGGACAAGACTGGGGCTAGAACAGTAC. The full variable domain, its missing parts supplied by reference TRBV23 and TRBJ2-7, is DAAVTQKPRYLIKMKGQEAEMKCIPEKGHTAVFWYQQKQSKELKFLIYFQNQQPLDQIDMVKERFSAVCPSSSLCSLGIRTCEAEDSALYLCSSSHGTRLGLEQYFGPGTRLTVL.

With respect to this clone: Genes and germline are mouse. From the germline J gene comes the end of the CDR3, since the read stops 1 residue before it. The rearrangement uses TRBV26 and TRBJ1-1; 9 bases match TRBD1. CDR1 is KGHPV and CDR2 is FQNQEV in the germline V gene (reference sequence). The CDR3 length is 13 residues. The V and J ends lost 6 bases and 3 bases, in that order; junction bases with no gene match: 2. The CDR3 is CASSRDRDTEVFF. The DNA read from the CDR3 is TGTGCCAGCAGCCGGGACAGGGACACAGAAGTCTTC.

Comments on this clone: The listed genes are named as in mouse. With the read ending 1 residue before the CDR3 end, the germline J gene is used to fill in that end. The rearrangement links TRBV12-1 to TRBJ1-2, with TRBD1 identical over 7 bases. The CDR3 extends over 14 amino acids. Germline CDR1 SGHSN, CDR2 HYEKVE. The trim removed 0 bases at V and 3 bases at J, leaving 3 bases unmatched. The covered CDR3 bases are TGTGCCAGCTCTCTCGGCAGGGGGGACTCCGACTACACC. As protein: CASSLGRGDSDYT. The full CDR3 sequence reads CASSLGRGDSDYTF.

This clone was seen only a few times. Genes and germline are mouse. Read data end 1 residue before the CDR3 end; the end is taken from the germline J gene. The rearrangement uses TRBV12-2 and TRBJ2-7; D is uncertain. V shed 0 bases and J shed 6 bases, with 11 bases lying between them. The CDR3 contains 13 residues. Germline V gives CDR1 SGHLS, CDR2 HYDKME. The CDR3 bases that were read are TGTGCCAGCTCTCTCGATGAGGGCTTTGAACAGTAC. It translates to CASSLDEGFEQY. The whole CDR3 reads CASSLDEGFEQYF.

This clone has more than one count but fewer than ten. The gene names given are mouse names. Incomplete CDR3 DNA: TGTGCCAGCAGCTTATTCAGGGATGGAAATACGCTCTAT. Residues: CASSLFRDGNTLY. The entire CDR3 reads CASSLFRDGNTLYF. The chain links TRBV3 to TRBJ1-3; perhaps TRBD1 as D (5 bases). The read halts 1 residue ahead of the CDR3 end, with the missing end drawn from the germline J gene. Germline CDR1 is SNHLY and CDR2 is FYNGKV (reference sequence). V dropped 2 bases and J dropped 3 bases, with 8 bases sitting between them. The length of the CDR3 is 14 residues.

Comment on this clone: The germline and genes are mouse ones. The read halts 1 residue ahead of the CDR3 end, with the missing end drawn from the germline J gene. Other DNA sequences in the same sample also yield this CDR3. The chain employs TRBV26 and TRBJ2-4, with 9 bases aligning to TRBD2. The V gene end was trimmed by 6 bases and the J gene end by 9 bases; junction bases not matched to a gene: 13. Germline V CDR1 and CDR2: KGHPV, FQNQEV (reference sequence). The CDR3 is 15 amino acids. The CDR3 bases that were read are TGTGCCAGCAGCCTTGGGTTGGGGGGGCCTAGGACCTTGTAC. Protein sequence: CASSLGLGGPRTLY. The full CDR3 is CASSLGLGGPRTLYF.

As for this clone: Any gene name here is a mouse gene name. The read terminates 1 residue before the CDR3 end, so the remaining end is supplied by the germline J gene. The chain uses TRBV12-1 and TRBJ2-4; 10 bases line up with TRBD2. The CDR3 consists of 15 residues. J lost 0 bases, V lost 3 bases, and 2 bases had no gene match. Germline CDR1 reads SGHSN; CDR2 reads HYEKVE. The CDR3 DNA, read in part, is TGTGCCAGCTCTTGGACTGGGGGTAGTCAAAACACCTTGTAC. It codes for CASSWTGGSQNTLY. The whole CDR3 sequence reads CASSWTGGSQNTLYF.